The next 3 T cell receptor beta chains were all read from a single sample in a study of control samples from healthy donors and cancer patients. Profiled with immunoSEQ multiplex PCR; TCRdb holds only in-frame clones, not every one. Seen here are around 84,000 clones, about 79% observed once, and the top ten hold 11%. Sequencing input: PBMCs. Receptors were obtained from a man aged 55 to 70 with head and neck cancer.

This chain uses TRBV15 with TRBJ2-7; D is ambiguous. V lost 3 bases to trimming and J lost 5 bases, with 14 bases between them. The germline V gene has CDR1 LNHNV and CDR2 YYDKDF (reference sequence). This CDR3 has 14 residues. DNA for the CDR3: TGTGCCACCAGCAGTATAGGTTCCGAGGACGAGCAGTACTTC. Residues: CATSSIGSEDEQYF.

Written as DNA, the CDR3 is TGCGCCAGCAGTGACCAGACAGGGGGACCGACTGAAGCTTTCTTT. It yields the protein CASSDQTGGPTEAFF. This chain links TRBV10-1 with TRBJ1-1, with 9 bases lining up with TRBD1. Germline CDR1 is WNHNN and CDR2 is SYGVQD (reference sequence). The CDR3 has 15 amino acids. Losses at the gene ends were 3 bases for V and 5 bases for J; bases not matched to a gene: 7.

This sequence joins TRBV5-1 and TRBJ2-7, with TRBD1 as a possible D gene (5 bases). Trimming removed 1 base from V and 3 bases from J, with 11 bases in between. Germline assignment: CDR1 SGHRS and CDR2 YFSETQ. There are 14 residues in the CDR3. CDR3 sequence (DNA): TGCGCCAGCAGCTTGTCCGGACAATACTACGAGCAGTACTTC. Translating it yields CASSLSGQYYEQYF. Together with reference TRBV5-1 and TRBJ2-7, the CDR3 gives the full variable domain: KAGVTQTPRYLIKTRGQQVTLSCSPISGHRSVSWYQQTPGQGLQFLFEYFSETQRNKGNFPGRFSGRQFSNSRSEMNVSTLELGDSALYLCASSLSGQYYEQYFGPGTRLTVT.